This entry lists 17 T cell receptor beta chains sequenced from one sample in a study of blood T cells in healthy people across ages. PCR was performed a second time for about 6 to 11 cycles using a sample-barcoded 5' primer and a J-beta primer mix. TCRdb ran MiXCR on the 5' RACE reads and lists one entry per CDR3 protein. The repertoire holds hundreds of thousands of distinct CDR3 sequences, with 49% as singletons. What was sequenced was blood. The receptors were sampled from a woman in her sixties or seventies in good health.

The chain combines TRBV5-1 with TRBJ2-1, with 11 positions matching TRBD2. The CDR3 runs to 14 residues. J was trimmed by 8 bases and V by 2 bases; bases with no gene match: 3. CDR1 is SGHRS, CDR2 YFSETQ, per germline. Here the CDR3 reads CASSFLAGGYEQFF. The CDR3 nucleotides are TGCGCCAGCAGCTTTCTAGCGGGAGGCTATGAGCAGTTCTTC.

The rearrangement joins TRBV30 to TRBJ1-1, with 7 bases that match TRBD1. V was pared by 4 bases and J by 0 bases, with 2 bases of the junction left unmatched. Germline V gives CDR1 GTSNPN, CDR2 SVGIG (reference sequence). CDR3 length equals 13 residues. Written as DNA, the CDR3 is TGTGCCTGGACGGGACAGATGAACACTGAAGCTTTCTTT. Its protein is CAWTGQMNTEAFF.

A note on this clonotype: An end of the junction differs from the germline gene, which may be a read error. This rearrangement joins TRBV6-5 to TRBJ1-2, with D tentatively TRBD1 (5 bases). Germline V gene lookup returns CDR1 MNHEY and CDR2 SVGAGI. The length of the CDR3 is 14 residues. The CDR3 nucleotides read TGTGCCGGCAGTTACGACGGGACGGGATATGGCTACACCTTC. Its translation is CAGSYDGTGYGYTF.

This clonotype was picked up many times. CDR3 sequence (DNA): TGTGCCAGCACCCAAAGGGCCAGAGAAGAGACCCAGTACTTC. It translates to CASTQRAREETQYF. V gene TRBV6-2 or TRBV6-3 combines with J gene TRBJ2-5; D remains ambiguous. From germline, CDR1 is MNHEY and CDR2 SVGEGT. V lost 7 bases to trimming and J lost 3 bases, with 15 bases between them. This CDR3 has 14 residues.

This clonotype was seen only a few times. The V call is TRBV10-3, the J call TRBJ2-1; TRBD1 might be the D (6 bases). CDR1 and CDR2 from the germline V gene are ENHRY and SYGVKD. The V end lost 7 bases, the J end lost 6 bases, and 10 bases lay between the germline ends. The CDR3 is made up of 12 amino acids. CDR3 amino acids: CAIMGDTNEQFF. CDR3 DNA sequence: TGTGCCATCATGGGGGACACCAATGAGCAGTTCTTC.

This clonotype has ten or more counts. The rearrangement uses TRBV7-9 and TRBJ1-4, with unresolved D. The germline V gene has CDR1 SEHNR and CDR2 FQNEAQ (reference sequence). Between the trimmed V and J ends, which lost 3 bases and 7 bases, there was a span of 18 bases. The CDR3 loop spans 16 amino acids. The DNA for the CDR3 is TGTGCCAGCAGCTTCGTAGCGGGTCCGTCTAGTGAAAAACTGTTTTTT. It codes for CASSFVAGPSSEKLFF. The entire variable domain, with the rest obtained from reference TRBV7-9 and TRBJ1-4, is as follows: DTGVSQNPRHKITKRGQNVTFRCDPISEHNRLYWYRQTLGQGPEFLTYFQNEAQLEKSRLLSDRFSAERPKGSFSTLEIQRTEQGDSAMYLCASSFVAGPSSEKLFFGSGTQLSVL.

In this sample, this clonotype turned up many times. The rearrangement joins TRBV28 to TRBJ2-1, with 7 bases fitting TRBD2. Germline values: CDR1 MDHEN, CDR2 SYDVKM. This CDR3 spans 13 amino acids. Trimming at V came to 5 bases and at J to 3 bases, leaving 1 base not matched to a gene. This CDR3 is CASSRGSYNEQFF. The CDR3 DNA is TGTGCCAGCAGTCGCGGGAGCTACAATGAGCAGTTCTTC.

The V and J genes are TRBV20-1 and TRBJ2-1; D remains unclear. Germline CDR1 and CDR2: DFQATT and SNEGSKA (reference sequence). V was cut by 6 bases and J by 2 bases, with 14 bases left in between. The length of the CDR3 is 14 residues. The CDR3 region has the DNA TGCAGTGCCCTCAATCAAGGCGCCTACAATGAGCAGTTCTTC. This encodes CSALNQGAYNEQFF.

The J gene is TRBJ2-4, the V gene TRBV5-6; D might be TRBD1 (5 bases). V was pared by 3 bases and J by 4 bases, with 11 bases between. CDR3 length: 14 residues. Germline values: CDR1 SGHDT, CDR2 YYEEEE. The CDR3 region is CASSYAPGKNIQYF. Here the CDR3 DNA reads TGTGCCAGCAGCTACGCACCAGGGAAAAACATTCAGTACTTC.

This clonotype was recorded at least ten times. CDR3: CASTRGVGGNYGYTF. The DNA for the CDR3 is TGTGCCAGCACCCGAGGAGTTGGTGGGAACTATGGCTACACCTTC. The chain combines TRBV7-6 with TRBJ1-2; D call uncertain. Trimming removed 7 bases at V and 2 bases at J, with 17 bases between. The CDR3 consists of 15 residues. CDR1 is SGHVS, CDR2 FNYEAQ, per germline.

This clonotype occurred a few times. One end of the junction does not line up with germline, which may come from a read error. The chain joins TRBV7-9 to TRBJ2-1; TRBD1 matches 8 bases. This CDR3 has 15 residues. Germline CDR1 is SEHNR and CDR2 is FQNEAQ (reference sequence). CDR3 sequence reads: CASSLGSGGLNEQFF. CDR3 sequence (DNA): TGTGCCAGCAGTTTAGGGTCAGGGGGCTTGAATGAGCAGTTCTTC. Full variable domain (remainder filled in from reference TRBV7-9 and TRBJ2-1): DTGVSQNPRHKITKRGQNVTFRCDPISEHNRLYWYRQTLGQGPEFLTYFQNEAQLEKSRLLSDRFSAERPKGSFSTLEIQRTEQGDSAMYLCASSLGSGGLNEQFFGPGTRLTVL.

The gene calls are TRBV6-2 or TRBV6-3 and TRBJ1-5; 7 bases are a match to TRBD1. CDR3 length equals 15 residues. Looked up from germline, CDR1 is MNHEY and CDR2 is SVGEGT. V trimming: 4 bases; J trimming: 4 bases; junction bases outside the gene matches: 7. CDR3 sequence reads: CASSWGQLQNQPQHF. The CDR3 DNA sequence: TGTGCCAGCAGTTGGGGACAGCTACAGAATCAGCCCCAGCATTTT.

The chain is built from TRBV20-1 and TRBJ2-7, with D possibly TRBD1 on 5 matching bases. The CDR3 is 12 amino acids. The germline V gene encodes CDR1 DFQATT and CDR2 SNEGSKA (reference sequence). V shed 5 bases and J shed 4 bases, with 12 bases lying between them. The CDR3 sequence is CSAEWTQYEQYF. The CDR3 nucleotides read TGCAGTGCTGAGTGGACACAGTACGAGCAGTACTTC.

The chain links TRBV28 to TRBJ1-2, with D unclear. V dropped 5 bases and J dropped 4 bases, with 14 bases sitting between them. This CDR3 is built from 14 residues. Germline CDR1 reads MDHEN; CDR2 reads SYDVKM. DNA for the CDR3: TGTGCCAGCAGTCGGACGGAATTAACCTATGGCTACACCTTC. This translates into CASSRTELTYGYTF.

The chain combines TRBV18 with TRBJ1-2; tentative D call: TRBD1 (5 bases). The V end lost 0 bases, the J end lost 6 bases, and 14 bases lay between the germline ends. The CDR3 spans 15 residues. Germline V gene lookup returns CDR1 KGHSH and CDR2 LQKENI. The CDR3 region has the DNA TGTGCCAGCTCACCACCAGGGAGGCAGGGTGATGGCTACACCTTC. Its protein product is CASSPPGRQGDGYTF.

This clonotype was observed a few times. The J gene is TRBJ2-3, the V gene TRBV5-1; 8 bases align to TRBD2. With V trimmed by 0 bases and J by 1 base, 4 bases remained unmatched. CDR1 is SGHRS and CDR2 is YFSETQ in the germline V gene. This CDR3 has 16 residues. For the CDR3, the DNA is TGCGCCAGCAGCTTGGTGGTAGCGGGACGCACAGATACGCAGTATTTT. Its translation is CASSLVVAGRTDTQYF.

The J gene is TRBJ2-7, the V gene TRBV5-5; 7 bases map to TRBD2. The DNA end is a closer match to TRBJ2-4, so the J assignment may be wrong. This CDR3 is 15 amino acids long. The germline V gene encodes CDR1 SGHKS and CDR2 YYEKEE (reference sequence). The CDR3 spells CASSWGGNRQNIQYF. The CDR3 region has the DNA TGTGCCAGCAGCTGGGGGGGGAATCGCCAAAACATTCAGTACTTC.